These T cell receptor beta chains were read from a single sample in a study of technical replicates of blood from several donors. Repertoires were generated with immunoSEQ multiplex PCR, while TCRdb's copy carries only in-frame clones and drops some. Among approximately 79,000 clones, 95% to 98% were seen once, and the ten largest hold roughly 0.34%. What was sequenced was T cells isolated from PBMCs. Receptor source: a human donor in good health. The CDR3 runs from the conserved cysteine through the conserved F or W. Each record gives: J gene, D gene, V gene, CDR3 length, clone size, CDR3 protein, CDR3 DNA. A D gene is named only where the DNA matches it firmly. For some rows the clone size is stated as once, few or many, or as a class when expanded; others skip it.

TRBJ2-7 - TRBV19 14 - CASSNSGNSYEQYF TGTGCCAGTAGTAATAGCGGAAACTCCTACGAGCAGTACTTC
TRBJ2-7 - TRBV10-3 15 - CAISESIWGAYEQYF TGTGCCATCAGTGAGTCTATTTGGGGAGCCTACGAGCAGTACTTC
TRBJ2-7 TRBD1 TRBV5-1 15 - CASSLDGTGFNEQYF TGCGCCAGCAGCTTGGATGGGACAGGGTTCAACGAGCAGTACTTC
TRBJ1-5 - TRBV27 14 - CASSWNRFNQPQHF TGTGCCAGCAGTTGGAACAGGTTCAATCAGCCCCAGCATTTT
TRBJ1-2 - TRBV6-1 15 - CASSELVDSNYGYTF TGTGCCAGCAGTGAACTCGTGGACAGCAACTATGGCTACACCTTC
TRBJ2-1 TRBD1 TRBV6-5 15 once CASRLKGASYNEQFF TGTGCCAGCAGACTTAAGGGGGCCTCCTACAATGAGCAGTTCTTC
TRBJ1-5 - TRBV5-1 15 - CASSPEGVHNQPQHF TGCGCCAGCAGCCCCGAGGGGGTCCACAATCAGCCCCAGCATTTT
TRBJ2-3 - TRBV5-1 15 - CASSLERRGTDTQYF TGCGCCAGCAGCTTGGAGCGCAGAGGGACAGATACGCAGTATTTT
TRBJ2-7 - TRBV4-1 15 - CASSQVFGRRDEQYF TGCGCCAGCAGCCAAGTTTTTGGGAGACGGGACGAGCAGTACTTC
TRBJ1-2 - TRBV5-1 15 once CASSLLQGSNYGYTF TGCGCCAGCAGCTTGTTACAGGGATCGAACTATGGCTACACCTTC